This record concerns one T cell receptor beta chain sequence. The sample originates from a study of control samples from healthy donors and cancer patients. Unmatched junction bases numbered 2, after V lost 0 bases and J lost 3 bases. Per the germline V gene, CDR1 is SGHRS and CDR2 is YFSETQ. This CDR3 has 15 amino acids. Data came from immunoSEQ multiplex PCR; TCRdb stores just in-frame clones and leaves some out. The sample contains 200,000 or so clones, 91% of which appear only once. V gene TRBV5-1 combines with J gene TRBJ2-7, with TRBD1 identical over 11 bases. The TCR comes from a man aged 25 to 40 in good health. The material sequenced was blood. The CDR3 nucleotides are TGCGCCAGCAGCTTGGGGACAGGGGGCATCTACGAGCAGTACTTC. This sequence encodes CASSLGTGGIYEQYF.